This T cell receptor beta chain was recovered during a study of breast tumors, draining lymph nodes, adjacent tissues. The CDR3 totals 15 residues. V was clipped by 2 bases and J by 3 bases, with 13 bases between them. CDR1 and CDR2 from the germline V gene are SGHRS and YFSETQ. This clonotype was recorded many times. TCRdb fed the multiplex PCR reads into MiXCR, producing one record per CDR3 protein. This table has tens of thousands of distinct CDR3 sequences, about 21% appearing once. The chain couples TRBV5-1 to TRBJ2-3; a possible D gene is TRBD2 (6 bases). The sequence came from a female donor with breast cancer. Some clones in this sample may be carry-over from other donors' samples. The sequencing input was breast tumor tissue. For the CDR3, the DNA is TGCGCCAGCAGCTTCTCGGGACTGGTTACAGATACGCAGTATTTT. Encoded protein: CASSFSGLVTDTQYF. The variable domain in full, with the rest retrieved from reference TRBV5-1 and TRBJ2-3, is KAGVTQTPRYLIKTRGQQVTLSCSPISGHRSVSWYQQTPGQGLQFLFEYFSETQRNKGNFPGRFSGRQFSNSRSEMNVSTLELGDSALYLCASSFSGLVTDTQYFGPGTRLTVL.